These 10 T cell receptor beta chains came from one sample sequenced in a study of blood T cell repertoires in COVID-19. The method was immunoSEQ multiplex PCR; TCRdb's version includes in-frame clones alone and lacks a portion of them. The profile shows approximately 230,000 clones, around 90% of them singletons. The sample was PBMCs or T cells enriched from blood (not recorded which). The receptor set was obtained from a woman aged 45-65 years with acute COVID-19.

DNA for the CDR3: TGCGCCAGCCAGAGCACAGGGGGATATGGCTACACCTTC. This gives the protein CASQSTGGYGYTF. The chain links TRBV5-1 to TRBJ1-2, with 8 bases identical to TRBD1. The CDR3 length is 13 residues. Germline V CDR1 and CDR2: SGHRS, YFSETQ. With V trimmed by 7 bases and J by 5 bases, 7 bases remained unmatched.

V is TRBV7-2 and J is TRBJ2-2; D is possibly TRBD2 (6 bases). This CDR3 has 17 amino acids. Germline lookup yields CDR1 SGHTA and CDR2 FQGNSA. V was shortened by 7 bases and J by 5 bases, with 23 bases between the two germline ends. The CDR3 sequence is CASTAEGSTLGTGELFF. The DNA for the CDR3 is TGTGCCAGCACCGCGGAGGGGTCCACCCTTGGTACCGGGGAGCTGTTTTTT.

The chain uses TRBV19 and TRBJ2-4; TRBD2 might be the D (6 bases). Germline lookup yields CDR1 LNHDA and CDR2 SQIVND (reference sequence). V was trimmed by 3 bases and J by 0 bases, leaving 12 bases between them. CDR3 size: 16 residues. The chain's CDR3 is CASSIRTTLAKNIQYF. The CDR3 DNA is TGTGCCAGTAGTATTAGGACTACCCTAGCCAAAAACATTCAGTACTTC.

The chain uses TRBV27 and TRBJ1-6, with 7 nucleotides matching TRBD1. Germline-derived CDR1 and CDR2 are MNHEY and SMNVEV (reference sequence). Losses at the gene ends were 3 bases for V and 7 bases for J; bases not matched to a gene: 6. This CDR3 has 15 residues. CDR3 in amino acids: CASSFGAGGNSPLHF. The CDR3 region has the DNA TGTGCCAGCAGTTTTGGGGCAGGGGGAAATTCACCCCTCCACTTT.

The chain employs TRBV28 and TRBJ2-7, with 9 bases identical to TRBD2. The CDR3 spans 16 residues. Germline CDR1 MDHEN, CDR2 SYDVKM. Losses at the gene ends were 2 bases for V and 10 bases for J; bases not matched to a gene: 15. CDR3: CASSLKGAGTSLLQYF. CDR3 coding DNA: TGTGCCAGCAGTTTAAAGGGTGCTGGGACTAGCCTCCTTCAGTACTTC.

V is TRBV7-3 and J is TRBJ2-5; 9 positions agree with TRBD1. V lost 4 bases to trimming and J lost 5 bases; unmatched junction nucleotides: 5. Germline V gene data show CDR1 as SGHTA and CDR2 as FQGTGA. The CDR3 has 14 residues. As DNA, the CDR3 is TGTGCCAGCAGCTACGGGACAGGGACGGAGACCCAGTACTTC. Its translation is CASSYGTGTETQYF.

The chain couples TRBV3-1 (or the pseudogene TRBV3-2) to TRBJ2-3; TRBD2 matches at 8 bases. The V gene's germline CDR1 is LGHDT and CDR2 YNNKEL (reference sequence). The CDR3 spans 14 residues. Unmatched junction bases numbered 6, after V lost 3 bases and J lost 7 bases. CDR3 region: CASSQELAEHTQYF. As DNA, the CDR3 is TGTGCCAGCAGCCAGGAACTAGCGGAGCATACGCAGTATTTT.

CDR3 amino acids: CSAKGFSPLHF. The CDR3 bases are TGCAGTGCTAAGGGGTTTTCACCCCTCCACTTT. The chain recombines TRBV20-1 with TRBJ1-6, with D perhaps TRBD1 (5 bases). This CDR3 has 11 residues. Germline lookup yields CDR1 DFQATT and CDR2 SNEGSKA (reference sequence). With 4 bases removed from V and 9 bases from J, the gap between germline ends came to 7 bases.

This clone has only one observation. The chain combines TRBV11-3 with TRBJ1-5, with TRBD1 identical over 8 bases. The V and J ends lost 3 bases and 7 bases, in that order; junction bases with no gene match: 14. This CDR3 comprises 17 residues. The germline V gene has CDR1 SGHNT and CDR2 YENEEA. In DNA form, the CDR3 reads TGTGCCAGCAGCTTTCCTTTCGGGACAGGTTTTAGACAGCCCCAGCATTTT. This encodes CASSFPFGTGFRQPQHF. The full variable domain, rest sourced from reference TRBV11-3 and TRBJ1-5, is EAGVVQSPRYKIIEKKQPVAFWCNPISGHNTLYWYLQNLGQGPELLIRYENEEAVDDSQLPKDRFSAERLKGVDSTLKIQPAELGDSAVYLCASSFPFGTGFRQPQHFGDGTRLSIL.

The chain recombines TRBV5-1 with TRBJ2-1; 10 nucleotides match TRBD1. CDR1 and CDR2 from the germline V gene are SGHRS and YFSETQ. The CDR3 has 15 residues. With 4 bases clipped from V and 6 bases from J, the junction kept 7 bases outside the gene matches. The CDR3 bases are TGCGCCAGCAGCCCTACGGGACAGGGGATCAATGAGCAGTTCTTC. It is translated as CASSPTGQGINEQFF.